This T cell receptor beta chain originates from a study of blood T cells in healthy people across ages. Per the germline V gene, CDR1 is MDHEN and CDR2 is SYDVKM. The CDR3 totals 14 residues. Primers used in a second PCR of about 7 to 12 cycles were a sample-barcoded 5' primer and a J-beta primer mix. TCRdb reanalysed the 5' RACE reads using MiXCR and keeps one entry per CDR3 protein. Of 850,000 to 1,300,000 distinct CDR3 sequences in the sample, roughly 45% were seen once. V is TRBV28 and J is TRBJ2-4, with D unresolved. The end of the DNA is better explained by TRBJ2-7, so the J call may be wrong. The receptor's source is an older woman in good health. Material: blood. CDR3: CASSVVERTYEQYF. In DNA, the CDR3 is TGTGCCAGCAGTGTGGTGGAACGGACCTACGAGCAGTACTTC.